This TCR beta chain emerged from a study of human T cells and chemical hapten exposure. Study context: The sensitizer, 2% DPC, was used on around 2 cm by around 2 cm of upper inner arm skin. Each patient's scalp received weekly diphenylcyclopropenone throughout the roughly 24-week study.

Study-level points and caveats: After DPC sensitization, TCRs above 1 in 1000 frequency showed no change.

TCRdb redid the calling of the RACE reads with MiXCR, one entry per CDR3 protein. The sample consists of about 380,000 distinct CDR3 sequences, less than 6.5% of them appearing once. Time point indicated: pre-sensitization, week 0. Noted treatment: therapeutic diphenylcyclopropenone sensitization with weekly scalp DPC. As to this clonotype: Antigen: not known.

Sequenced material: whole blood, taken in connection with sensitization to the hapten diphenylcyclopropenone (DPC). The sequence was obtained from a woman aged 45-60 years with alopecia areata. Some clones in this sample may be carry-over from other donors' samples.

The CDR3 DNA is TGCGCCAGCAGAGATACGTCGGGGGGGTTCTACGAGCAGTACTTC. Residues: CASRDTSGGFYEQYF. J is TRBJ2-7 and V is TRBV5-1; 8 bases match TRBD2. Per germline, CDR1 SGHRS and CDR2 YFSETQ. The J segment lost 3 bases and the V segment lost 5 bases, leaving 10 bases of the junction unmatched. The CDR3 runs to 15 residues.